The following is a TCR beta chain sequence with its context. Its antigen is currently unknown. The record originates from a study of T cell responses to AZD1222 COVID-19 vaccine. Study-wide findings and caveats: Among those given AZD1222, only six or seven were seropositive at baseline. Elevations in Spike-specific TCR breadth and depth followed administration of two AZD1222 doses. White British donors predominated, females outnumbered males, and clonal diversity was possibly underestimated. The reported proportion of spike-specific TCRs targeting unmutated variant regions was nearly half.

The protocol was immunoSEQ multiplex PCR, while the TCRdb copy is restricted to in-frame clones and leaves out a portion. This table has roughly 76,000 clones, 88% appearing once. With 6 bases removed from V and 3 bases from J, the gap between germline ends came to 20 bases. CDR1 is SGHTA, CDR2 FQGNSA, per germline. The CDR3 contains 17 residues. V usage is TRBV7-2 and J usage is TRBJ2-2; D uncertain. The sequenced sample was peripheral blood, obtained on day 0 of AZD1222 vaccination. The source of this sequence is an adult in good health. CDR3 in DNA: TGTGCCAGCAGTCGACTTGGGTGGGGTAGGGACACCGGGGAGCTGTTTTTT. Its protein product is CASSRLGWGRDTGELFF.